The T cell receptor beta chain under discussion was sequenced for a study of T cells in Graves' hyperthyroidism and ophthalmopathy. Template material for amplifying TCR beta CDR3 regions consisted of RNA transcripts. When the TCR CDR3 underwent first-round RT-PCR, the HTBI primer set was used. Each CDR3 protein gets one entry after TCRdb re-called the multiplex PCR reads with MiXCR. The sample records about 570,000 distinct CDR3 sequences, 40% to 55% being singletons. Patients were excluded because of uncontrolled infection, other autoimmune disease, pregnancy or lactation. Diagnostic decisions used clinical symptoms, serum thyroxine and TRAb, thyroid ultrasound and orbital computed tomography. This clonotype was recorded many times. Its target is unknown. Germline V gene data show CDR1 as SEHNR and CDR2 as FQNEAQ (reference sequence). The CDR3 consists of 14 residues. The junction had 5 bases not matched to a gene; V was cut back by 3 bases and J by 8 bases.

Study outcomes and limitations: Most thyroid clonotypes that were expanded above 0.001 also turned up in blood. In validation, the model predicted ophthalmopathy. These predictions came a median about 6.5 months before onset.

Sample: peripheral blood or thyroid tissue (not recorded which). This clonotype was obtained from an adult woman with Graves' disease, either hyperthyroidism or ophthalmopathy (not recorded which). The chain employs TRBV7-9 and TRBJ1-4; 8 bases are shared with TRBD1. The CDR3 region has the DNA TGTGCCAGCAGCTTTGACAGGGGAGGGGAAAAACTGTTTTTT. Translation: CASSFDRGGEKLFF.